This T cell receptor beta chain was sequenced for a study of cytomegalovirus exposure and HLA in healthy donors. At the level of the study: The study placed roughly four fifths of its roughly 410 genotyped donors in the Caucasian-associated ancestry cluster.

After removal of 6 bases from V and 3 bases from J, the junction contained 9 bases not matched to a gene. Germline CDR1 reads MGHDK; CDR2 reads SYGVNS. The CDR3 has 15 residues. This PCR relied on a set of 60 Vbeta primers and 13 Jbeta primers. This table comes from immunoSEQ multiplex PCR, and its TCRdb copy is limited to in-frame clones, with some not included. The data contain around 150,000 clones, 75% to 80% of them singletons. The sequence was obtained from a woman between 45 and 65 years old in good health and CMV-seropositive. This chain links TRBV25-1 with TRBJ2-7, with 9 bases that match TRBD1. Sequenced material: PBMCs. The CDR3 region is CASSQGQGKNYEQYF. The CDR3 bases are TGTGCCAGCAGCCAAGGACAGGGGAAGAACTACGAGCAGTACTTC.